These 13 T cell receptor beta chains were sequenced from one sample in a study of blood T cells in healthy people across ages. PCR was performed a second time for about 7 to 12 cycles using a sample-barcoded 5' primer and a J-beta primer mix. TCRdb called the 5' RACE reads again in MiXCR, with one record for every CDR3 protein. The sample holds hundreds of thousands of distinct CDR3 sequences, approximately 50% seen once. Sequenced material: blood. These receptors were collected from a man in his 60s in good health.

J is TRBJ2-1 and V is TRBV7-2, with a tentative D call TRBD2 (5 bases). CDR1 is SGHTA, CDR2 FQGNSA, per germline. With 5 bases removed from V and 10 bases from J, the gap between germline ends came to 15 bases. The CDR3 sequence is 13 residues long. CDR3: CASSPRRAGEQFF. The CDR3 DNA reads as TGTGCCAGCAGCCCTAGGCGGGCGGGCGAGCAGTTCTTC.

In its sample, this clonotype was seen a few times. The chain recombines TRBV6-5 with TRBJ1-6, with D perhaps matching TRBD1 (5 bases). V lost 8 bases to trimming and J lost 5 bases, with 19 bases between them. The germline V gene has CDR1 MNHEY and CDR2 SVGAGI. The CDR3 length is 16 residues. The CDR3, as DNA: TGTGCCAGCGTTATCAACCCAGGGAGTAATAATTCACCCCTCCACTTT. Its protein is CASVINPGSNNSPLHF.

The chain joins TRBV7-2 to TRBJ1-4; D unclear. The CDR3 is 15 residues long. V gave up 5 bases and J gave up 2 bases, with 12 bases separating them. From germline, CDR1 is SGHTA and CDR2 FQGNSA. CDR3 bases: TGTGCCAGCAGCCAAGTTGGACGGACTAATGAAAAACTGTTTTTT. It translates to CASSQVGRTNEKLFF.

The chain employs TRBV29-1 and TRBJ2-1; no firm D call. This CDR3 comprises 13 residues. Germline lookup yields CDR1 SQVTM and CDR2 ANQGSEA. Trimming shortened V by 4 bases and J by 0 bases, and 7 bases separated the two germline ends. The CDR3 spells CSVGGNSYNEQFF. CDR3 nucleotides: TGCAGCGTTGGCGGTAACTCCTACAATGAGCAGTTCTTC.

The J gene is TRBJ2-4, the V gene TRBV9; D perhaps matches TRBD1 (5 bases). With the DNA end fitting TRBJ2-5 better, the J assignment may be wrong. The CDR3 runs to 15 residues. Germline V CDR1 and CDR2: SGDLS, YYNGEE. The chain's CDR3 is CASSAQGRPIETQYF. The CDR3 coding sequence is TGTGCCAGCAGCGCTCAGGGCCGTCCAATAGAGACCCAGTACTTC.

The chain is built from TRBV25-1 and TRBJ2-2, with 8 bases identical to TRBD1. J gave up 7 bases and V 6 bases, and 13 bases lay outside the gene matches. Germline CDR1 reads MGHDK; CDR2 reads SYGVNS. The CDR3 runs 16 residues. CDR3 coding DNA: TGTGCCAGCAGCCCGACCCCAGGGGGCGTGGGCGGGGAGCTGTTTTTT. Translation gives CASSPTPGGVGGELFF.

The chain links TRBV11-2 to TRBJ2-7; unclear D gene. The CDR3 loop spans 14 amino acids. V lost 4 bases to trimming and J lost 5 bases, with 15 bases between them. The germline CDR1 and CDR2 sequences are SGHAT and FQNNGV. The CDR3 sequence: CASSSTWWQHEQYF. CDR3 sequence (DNA): TGTGCCAGCAGCTCAACCTGGTGGCAGCACGAGCAGTACTTC. Looking up the rest from reference TRBV11-2 and TRBJ2-7 gives the full variable domain: EAGVAQSPRYKIIEKRQSVAFWCNPISGHATLYWYQQILGQGPKLLIQFQNNGVVDDSQLPKDRFSAERLKGVDSTLKIQPAKLEDSAVYLCASSSTWWQHEQYFGPGTRLTVT.

The J gene is TRBJ2-1, the V gene TRBV3-1; 7 positions match TRBD1. CDR1 is LGHDT, CDR2 YNNKEL, per germline (reference sequence). Germline trimming cut 0 bases from V and 4 bases from J; bases unmatched to any gene: 0. The CDR3 extends over 14 amino acids. CDR3 bases: TGTGCCAGCAGCCAAGACAGGGGGTACAATGAGCAGTTCTTC. Amino acid sequence: CASSQDRGYNEQFF.

This clonotype came up once. This rearrangement joins TRBV5-1 to TRBJ2-2, with a tentative D call TRBD2 (5 bases). V was cut by 0 bases and J by 5 bases, with 11 bases left in between. The CDR3 length is 15 residues. In germline, CDR1 is SGHRS, CDR2 YFSETQ. In DNA form, the CDR3 reads TGCGCCAGCAGCTTGGTCACTAGTGGGACCGGGGAGCTGTTTTTT. It translates to CASSLVTSGTGELFF.

This clonotype came up once. This sequence joins TRBV7-9 and TRBJ2-5; 7 nucleotides align to TRBD2. The CDR3 has 14 residues. Germline V CDR1 and CDR2: SEHNR, FQNEAQ (reference sequence). V lost 4 bases to trimming and J lost 3 bases; unmatched junction nucleotides: 5. The CDR3: CASSYRDYEETQYF. The CDR3 DNA sequence: TGTGCCAGCAGCTACCGGGACTATGAAGAGACCCAGTACTTC.

The rearrangement joins TRBV5-1 to TRBJ1-4; D not resolved. This CDR3 is built from 13 residues. V was shortened by 2 bases and J by 5 bases, with 7 bases between the two germline ends. Germline loops: CDR1 SGHRS, CDR2 YFSETQ. The CDR3 nucleotides read TGCGCCAGCAGCTTCACGGCGAATGAAAAACTGTTTTTT. Translating it yields CASSFTANEKLFF.

CDR3 nucleotides: TGTGCCACCAGTAAAGGACAGGGCTACGAGCAGTACTTC. The encoded protein is CATSKGQGYEQYF. The chain couples TRBV24-1 to TRBJ2-7; 8 positions agree with TRBD1. This CDR3 is 13 amino acids long. The germline V gene encodes CDR1 KGHDR and CDR2 SFDVKD. The V and J ends lost 6 bases and 3 bases, in that order; junction bases with no gene match: 3.

The chain couples TRBV11-2 to TRBJ1-6; D possibly corresponds to TRBD1 (6 bases). Germline V gene sequence: CDR1 SGHAT, CDR2 FQNNGV. Trimming pared 5 bases from V and 6 bases from J, leaving 14 bases between. The CDR3 has 15 amino acids. In nucleotides, the CDR3 is TGTGCCAGCAGCGCCGGGACAAATCCTAATTCACCCCTCCACTTT. Residues: CASSAGTNPNSPLHF.